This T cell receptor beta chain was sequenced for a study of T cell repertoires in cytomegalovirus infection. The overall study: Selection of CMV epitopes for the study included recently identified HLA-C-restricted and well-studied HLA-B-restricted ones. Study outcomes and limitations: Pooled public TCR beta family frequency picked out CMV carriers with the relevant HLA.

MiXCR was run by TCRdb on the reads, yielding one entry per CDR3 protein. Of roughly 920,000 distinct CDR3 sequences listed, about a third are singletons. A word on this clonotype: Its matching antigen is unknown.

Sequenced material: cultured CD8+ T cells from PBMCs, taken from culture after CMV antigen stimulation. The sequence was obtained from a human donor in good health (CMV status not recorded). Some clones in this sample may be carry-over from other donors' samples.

This CDR3 is CASSYAMNTEAFF. The CDR3 nucleotides are TGCGCCAGCAGCTATGCGATGAACACTGAAGCTTTCTTT. The rearrangement uses TRBV4-1 and TRBJ1-1; D not certain. In germline, CDR1 is MGHRA, CDR2 YSYEKL. The CDR3 runs 13 residues. The ends were cut back, 5 bases at V and 0 bases at J, with 7 bases in the middle.